Here is one TCR beta chain with its context. Its antigen is still unknown. The sample is drawn from a study of identical twins' blood T cells. Study-wide results and limits: Each donor's most abundant TCRbeta clonotypes shared more CDR3 sequences with her twin than unrelated donors.

How the authors handled the data: Each donor had about 95,000 to nearly 550,000 clonotypes. TCRdb re-derived calls from the 5' RACE reads in MiXCR, one entry per CDR3 protein. The V and J calls reflect TCRdb's pipeline rather than the authors' work. This sample has a few hundred thousand distinct CDR3 sequences, with more than 25% found just once. Germline-derived CDR1 and CDR2 are LNHDA and SQIVND (reference sequence). CDR3 length: 17 residues. V lost 3 bases and J lost 7; bases outside the gene matches: 6. The three twin pairs were reared together, likely meeting the same infections. The TCR originated in a woman between 18 and 50 years old in good health. The chain joins TRBV19 to TRBJ2-1; the match to TRBD2 covers 16 bases. The sample comprised PBMCs. Here the CDR3 DNA reads TGTGCCAGTAGTATCGGGACTAGCGGGGGGGCGGGGAATGAGCAGTTCTTC. It is translated as CASSIGTSGGAGNEQFF. The variable domain in full, completed from reference TRBV19 and TRBJ2-1, reads DGGITQSPKYLFRKEGQNVTLSCEQNLNHDAMYWYRQDPGQGLRLIYYSQIVNDFQKGDIAEGYSVSREKKESFPLTVTSAQKNPTAFYLCASSIGTSGGAGNEQFFGPGTRLTVL.